Detailed here is one TCR beta chain. This clone appeared once. Its antigen is still unknown. Base qualities are not at hand, and no much larger clone is one base apart. This record comes from a study of OX40 agonist ivuxolimab in advanced cancers. Background on the whole study: The costimulatory receptor OX40 (CD134) was targeted by ivuxolimab, a fully human IgG2 agonistic monoclonal antibody. Intravenous ivuxolimab was administered to patients every 2 weeks at six dose levels: 0.01, 0.1, 0.3, 1.5, 3 and 10 mg/kg. Of the 50 or so patients in dose escalation, 19 had hepatocellular carcinoma, some 15 had melanoma, 9 had renal cell carcinoma and 9 had head and neck cancer. In the dose-escalation cohort, 75% to 90% of patients were male, and the mean age was 60 years with a range of about 20 to 80. Prior anti-PD-1, anti-PD-L1 or anti-CTLA-4 therapy was permitted, and checkpoint inhibitors had been received by less than 45% of dose-escalation patients. Partial responses were achieved by three dose-escalation patients, of whom one had hepatocellular carcinoma and two had cutaneous melanoma. Peripheral TCRbeta sequencing aimed to test whether ivuxolimab altered TCR sequence diversity and caused clonal T-cell expansion. The paper reports the monotherapy dose-escalation portion (N of about 56 patients) of the phase I ivuxolimab trial.

The full study reports these points: Which antigens the clonally expanded peripheral T cells were specific for was not determined. At doses of 0.1 to 3.0 mg/kg, clonal expansion of both CD4+ and CD8+ blood T cells was observed from baseline to week 6. Low levels of normalized T-cell clonal expansion were also shown by some nonresponding patients. After ivuxolimab, expanded clones were on average more numerous among CD8+ T cells than among CD4+ T cells. In the 0.1-3.0 mg/kg groups, partial responders were among the patients with the lowest normalized peripheral clonal expansion, particularly in CD8+ T cells.

Genomic DNA was isolated from the sorted cells so that the TCRbeta CDR3 region could be sequenced. TCRbeta CDR3 regions were sequenced using the immunoSEQ Assay. The clones in this table, taken by TCRdb from immuneACCESS, are in-frame only. Not every clone is retained; where verified, under half of the shortfall comes from an unresolved V gene, and the cause of the rest is unknown. This sample lists under 100,000 clones; roughly nine tenths were detected once. Together, the top ten hold around 2.7% of the sample. From its cysteine to its phenylalanine, the CDR3 spans 15 amino acids. Just the 45-base CDR3 DNA is kept, in frame starting at base 1. V drops 5 bases and J drops 0 bases, leaving 13 bases in between. CDR1 is given as SGHTA and CDR2 as FQGNSA, both from the germline V gene. The trial excluded patients who had a history of autoimmune disease or who were on systemic immunosuppression. Peripheral blood for TCR sequencing was drawn from every dose cohort at baseline, at cycle 4 day 1 and at cycle 7 day 1. Samples came from an open-label, multicenter, first-in-human phase I dose-escalation trial of ivuxolimab. The trial enrolled adults with locally advanced or metastatic head and neck squamous cell, hepatocellular, melanoma or renal cell carcinoma. Before TCR sequencing, CD4+ and CD8+ T cells were separately sorted from peripheral blood.

The material was CD4+ or CD8+ T cells sorted from blood, obtained in a trial of the OX40 agonist ivuxolimab. This receptor was obtained from an adult with an advanced solid tumor such as melanoma, head and neck, liver or kidney cancer. The chain couples TRBV7-2 to TRBJ1-2; the best D guess is TRBD1, with 5 bases matching. CDR3 loop: CASSPEGASNYGYTF. The sequenced DNA: TGTGCCAGCAGCCCCGAAGGGGCCTCTAACTATGGCTACACCTTC.